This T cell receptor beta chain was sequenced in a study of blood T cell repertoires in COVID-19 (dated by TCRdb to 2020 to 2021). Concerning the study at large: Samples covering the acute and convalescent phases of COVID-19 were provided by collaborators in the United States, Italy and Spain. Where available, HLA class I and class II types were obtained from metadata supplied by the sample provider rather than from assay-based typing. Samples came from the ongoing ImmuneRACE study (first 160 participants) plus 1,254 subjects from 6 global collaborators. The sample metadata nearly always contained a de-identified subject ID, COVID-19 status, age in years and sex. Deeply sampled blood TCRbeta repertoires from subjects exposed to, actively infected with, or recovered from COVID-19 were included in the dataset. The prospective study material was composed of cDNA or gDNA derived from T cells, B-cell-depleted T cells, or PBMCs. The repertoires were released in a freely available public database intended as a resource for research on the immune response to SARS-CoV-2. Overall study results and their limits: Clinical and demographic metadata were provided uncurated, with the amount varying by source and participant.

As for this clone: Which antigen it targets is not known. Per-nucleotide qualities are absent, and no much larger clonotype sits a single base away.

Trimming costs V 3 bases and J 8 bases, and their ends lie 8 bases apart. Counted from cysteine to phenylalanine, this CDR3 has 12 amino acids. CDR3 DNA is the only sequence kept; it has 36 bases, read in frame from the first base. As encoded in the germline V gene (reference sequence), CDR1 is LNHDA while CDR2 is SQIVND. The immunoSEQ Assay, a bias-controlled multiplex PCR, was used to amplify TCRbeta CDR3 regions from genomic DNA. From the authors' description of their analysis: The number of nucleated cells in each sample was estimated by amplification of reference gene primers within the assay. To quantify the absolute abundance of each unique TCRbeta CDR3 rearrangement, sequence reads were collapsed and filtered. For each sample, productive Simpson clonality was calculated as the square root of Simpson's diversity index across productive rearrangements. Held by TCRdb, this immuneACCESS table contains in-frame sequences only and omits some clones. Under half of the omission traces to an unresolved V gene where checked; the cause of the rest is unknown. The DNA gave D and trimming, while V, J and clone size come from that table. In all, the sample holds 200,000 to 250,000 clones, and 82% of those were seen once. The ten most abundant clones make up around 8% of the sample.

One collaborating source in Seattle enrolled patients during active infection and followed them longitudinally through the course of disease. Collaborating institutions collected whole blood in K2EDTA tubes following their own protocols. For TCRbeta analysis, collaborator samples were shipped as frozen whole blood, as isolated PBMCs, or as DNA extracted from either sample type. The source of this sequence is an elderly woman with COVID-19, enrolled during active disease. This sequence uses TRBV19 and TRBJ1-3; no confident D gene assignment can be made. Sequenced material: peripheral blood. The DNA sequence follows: TGTGCCAGTAGTATGGCCCGGGACACCATATATTTT. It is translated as CASSMARDTIYF.